This T cell receptor beta chain was identified during a study of T cell repertoires in cytomegalovirus infection. In the study overall: CMV infection plus the matching HLA type was flagged by public TCR beta signatures. Study observations and caveats: Carriers of CMV and the relevant HLA type were discriminated by public TCR beta frequency. Within the response measured ex vivo, HLA-C-restricted CMV-specific TCR beta clonotypes were dominant.

There are 12 residues in the CDR3. The V end lost 3 bases, the J end lost 8 bases, and 13 bases lay between the germline ends. Germline V CDR1 and CDR2: DFQATT, SNEGSKA (reference sequence). At least ten counts were recorded for this clonotype. Its target is unknown. TCRdb reprocessed the reads via MiXCR and lists one record per CDR3 protein. In the table there are approximately 280,000 distinct CDR3 sequences, 20% to 25% of which are singletons. The TCR sequence derives from a human donor in good health (CMV status not recorded). Some clones in this sample may be carry-over from other donors' samples. The V call is TRBV20-1, the J call TRBJ1-2; D remains ambiguous. The source was cultured PBMCs, collected from culture after CMV antigen stimulation. The CDR3 reads CSARAGFGGYTF. The CDR3 region has the DNA TGCAGTGCTAGGGCGGGTTTTGGCGGCTACACCTTC.